This is a list of T cell receptor beta chains from one sample in a study of blood T cell repertoires in COVID-19. The assay was immunoSEQ multiplex PCR, and TCRdb's table has in-frame clones only and misses some. The sample includes around 150,000 clones, about 77% seen only once; the top ten take roughly 4.3%. The specimen sequenced was peripheral blood. The receptor set was obtained from a man aged 60-69 years with acute or convalescent COVID-19. Each CDR3 is given with its conserved first and last residue. D genes are given only for firm matches. Not every row has a clone size; where given, it reads once, few, many or a size class.

J	V	D	size	DNA	CDR3
TRBJ2-7	TRBV28	TRBD2	.	TGTGCCAGCAGTCCGGGAGGAGTTACCTACGAGCAGTACTTC	CASSPGGVTYEQYF
TRBJ2-3	TRBV19	.	.	TGTGCCAGTAGGGAGCGGGTCTCCACTAGCACAGATACGCAGTATTTT	CASRERVSTSTDTQYF
TRBJ2-3	TRBV5-1	TRBD2	.	TGCGCCAGCAGCACTAGCGGGAGGGGAGATACGCAGTATTTT	CASSTSGRGDTQYF
TRBJ1-2	TRBV9	TRBD1	once	TGTGCCAGCAGCGTCGGACAGGGGACGAGCTACACCTTC	CASSVGQGTSYTF
TRBJ2-3	TRBV29-1	TRBD2	once	TGCAGCGTCCGATCGGGGTCGGGAGGCTCAGATACGCAGTATTTT	CSVRSGSGGSDTQYF
TRBJ2-3	TRBV6-1	.	.	TGTGCCAGCAGTGAAGTAACAGGCCCAGATACGCAGTATTTT	CASSEVTGPDTQYF
TRBJ2-7	TRBV5-1	TRBD1	.	TGCGCCAGCAGCTCCTCGGGACAGGGGAACGAGCAGTACTTC	CASSSSGQGNEQYF
TRBJ2-7	TRBV19	.	.	TGTGCCAGTAGTATCGGCAGGGGGGCAAGGTACGAGCAGTACTTC	CASSIGRGARYEQYF
TRBJ2-5	TRBV6-5	.	.	TGTGCCAGCAGTTCAACCGGGACACAACCTGGTGAGACCCAGTACTTC	CASSSTGTQPGETQYF
TRBJ2-1	TRBV19	TRBD2	.	TGTGCCAGTAGTATCTCCGGGACTAGCCACAATGAGCAGTTCTTC	CASSISGTSHNEQFF
TRBJ2-3	TRBV6-5	TRBD2	.	TGTGCCAGCACCCCACTAGCGGGGCCCACAGATACGCAGTATTTT	CASTPLAGPTDTQYF
TRBJ1-4	TRBV28	TRBD1	.	TGTGCCAGCAGTACAATTGGACAGGGGGGGGAAAAACTGTTTTTT	CASSTIGQGGEKLFF
TRBJ2-1	TRBV5-8	.	few	TGTGCCAGCAGCTTGTATCTCGGTGAGAGCTCCTACAATGAGCAGTTCTTC	CASSLYLGESSYNEQFF
TRBJ2-3	TRBV5-1	TRBD2	.	TGCGCCAGCACCCTAGCGGGAGGGAGCGCAGATACGCAGTATTTT	CASTLAGGSADTQYF
TRBJ2-3	TRBV19	TRBD1	few	TGTGCCAGTTCATTCCCCGGGACAGGGGTAACAGATACGCAGTATTTT	CASSFPGTGVTDTQYF
TRBJ2-7	TRBV9	TRBD1	.	TGTGCCAGCAGCGCCGGGACAGGGTTCTACTACGAGCAGTACTTC	CASSAGTGFYYEQYF
TRBJ2-3	TRBV7-9	TRBD2	once	TGTGCCAGCAGCAAGCCGGGACTAGCTACAGATACGCAGTATTTT	CASSKPGLATDTQYF
TRBJ2-3	TRBV6-4	TRBD1	.	TGTGCCAGCAGTCCAACAGGGGCCTTCACAGATACGCAGTATTTT	CASSPTGAFTDTQYF
TRBJ2-3	TRBV15	.	once	TGTGCCACCAGCCGAGCTCGGTGGAGGACAGATACGCAGTATTTT	CATSRARWRTDTQYF
TRBJ1-6	TRBV19	TRBD1	.	TGTGCCAGTAGTATGACGACAGGGAATTCACCCCTCCACTTT	CASSMTTGNSPLHF
TRBJ1-3	TRBV28	TRBD1	.	TGTGCCAGCAGCCCAGACGTTACAGGGACAGGAGGAAACACCATATATTTT	CASSPDVTGTGGNTIYF
TRBJ1-4	TRBV27	.	few	TGTGCCAGCAGGCCAGGGGTAACTAATGAAAAACTGTTTTTT	CASRPGVTNEKLFF
TRBJ1-1	TRBV19	.	.	TGTGCCAGTAGTATTATCCAGGGAAACACTGAAGCTTTCTTT	CASSIIQGNTEAFF
TRBJ2-2	TRBV28	TRBD2	.	TGTGCCAGCAGTTTGGGGGGGATCAACACCGGGGAGCTGTTTTTT	CASSLGGINTGELFF
TRBJ2-5	TRBV30	.	few	TGTGCCTGGAGCCTATCTCTGGAGACCCAGTACTTC	CAWSLSLETQYF
TRBJ2-1	TRBV13	.	.	TGTGCCAGCAGCCCCTATTTCCGCACGAATGAGCAGTTCTTC	CASSPYFRTNEQFF
TRBJ1-5	TRBV28	.	.	TGTGCCAGTTGGGGGGACGGAAGCAATCAGCCCCAGCATTTT	CASWGDGSNQPQHF
TRBJ2-1	TRBV28	TRBD2	.	TGTGCCAGCAGGGGTTCTAGCGGGAGTGGCTACAATGAGCAGTTCTTC	CASRGSSGSGYNEQFF
TRBJ1-6	TRBV4-1	.	many	TGCGCCAGCAGCCAAGAATACAGTGGGTGGAGGAATTCACCCCTCCACTTT	CASSQEYSGWRNSPLHF
TRBJ2-7	TRBV27	.	.	TGTGCCAGCACCCTACCCCTGCGGCGCAACTACGAGCAGTACTTC	CASTLPLRRNYEQYF
TRBJ2-7	TRBV7-2	TRBD2	many	TGTGCCAGCAGCAAAGGGGTCACTAGCGGGACAATCTCCTACGAGCAGTACTTC	CASSKGVTSGTISYEQYF
TRBJ1-3	TRBV7-9	.	.	TGTGCCAGCAGCCTCTCAGTATCTGGAAACACCATATATTTT	CASSLSVSGNTIYF
TRBJ2-7	TRBV11-2	.	.	TGTGCCAGCAGACAGGGACACAGCTCCTACGAGCAGTACTTC	CASRQGHSSYEQYF
TRBJ2-7	TRBV5-5	TRBD2	.	TGTGCCAGCAGCTCGGGACTAGCGGGAGCTTTCTACGAGCAGTACTTC	CASSSGLAGAFYEQYF
TRBJ1-4	TRBV3-1/TRBV3-2	TRBD1	.	TGTGCCAGCAGCCAAGAGGCATACAGGGGGCCTAATGAAAAACTGTTTTTT	CASSQEAYRGPNEKLFF
TRBJ2-7	TRBV28	TRBD1	.	TGTGCCAGCAGTACCCCCGGACAGGATACCTACGAGCAGTACTTC	CASSTPGQDTYEQYF
TRBJ1-2	TRBV18	.	.	TGTGCCAGCTCACCACTCGTGTTCAGGGGATATGACTATGGCTACACCTTC	CASSPLVFRGYDYGYTF
TRBJ2-7	TRBV28	TRBD1	.	TGTGCCAGCAGCCTTACCGGGACAGGGGGCGACGAGCAGTACTTC	CASSLTGTGGDEQYF
TRBJ2-1	TRBV9	TRBD2	.	TGTGCCAGCAGCGCCGTGGGGACTAGCGGGACTTGGGAGCAGTTCTTC	CASSAVGTSGTWEQFF
TRBJ2-7	TRBV3-1/TRBV3-2	TRBD2	.	TGTGCCAGCAGCCGCACGACAACTAGCGGGAGGACGAGGGAGCAGTACTTC	CASSRTTTSGRTREQYF
TRBJ2-7	TRBV24-1	TRBD1	.	TGTGCCACCAGTGAAGGGACAGATAACGAGCAGTACTTC	CATSEGTDNEQYF
TRBJ2-1	TRBV10-1	.	.	TGCGCCAGCAGTGAGTCAGGGGGCAATGAGCAGTTCTTC	CASSESGGNEQFF
TRBJ2-1	TRBV24-1	TRBD1	.	TGTGCCACCAGTGATGCCGGACAGGGCTCCTACAATGAGCAGTTCTTC	CATSDAGQGSYNEQFF
TRBJ1-3	TRBV5-1	TRBD1	.	TGCGCCAGCAGCCTTGGGGAACCCGACAGGGTCTCGCGTTCGGGTACTGGAAACACCATATATTTT	CASSLGEPDRVSRSGTGNTIYF
TRBJ1-5	TRBV5-6	.	.	TGTGCCAGCAGCTTGGCCGGGTCACTCAATAGCAATCAGCCCCAGCATTTT	CASSLAGSLNSNQPQHF
TRBJ1-6	TRBV15	TRBD1	.	TGTGCCACCAGCAGAGACGGGACAGGGGATTCACCCCTCCACTTT	CATSRDGTGDSPLHF
TRBJ2-1	TRBV9	.	.	TGTGCCAGCAGCGTCCTGAGTGCCCCCTACAATGAGCAGTTCTTC	CASSVLSAPYNEQFF
TRBJ2-3	TRBV19	TRBD2	.	TGTGCCAGTCGCGCCTCCGGGACTAGCATAAATACGCAGTATTTT	CASRASGTSINTQYF
TRBJ2-1	TRBV24-1	.	.	TGTGCCACCAGTCGAGGGGGTTCCTACAATGAGCAGTTCTTC	CATSRGGSYNEQFF
TRBJ2-7	TRBV11-2	.	.	TGTGCCAGCAGCTTAGGGTTGGGCAATCCTTACGAGCAGTACTTC	CASSLGLGNPYEQYF
TRBJ2-7	TRBV7-6	.	.	TGTGCCAGCAGCCCCACTCCCCCTGTTTCCTACGAGCAGTACTTC	CASSPTPPVSYEQYF
TRBJ1-2	TRBV20-1	.	.	TGCAGTGCTAGTGGAGACTATGGCTACACCTTC	CSASGDYGYTF
TRBJ2-7	TRBV7-9	TRBD1	.	TGTGCCAGCAGCTTAGCCGGGACAGGCTCCTACGAGCAGTACTTC	CASSLAGTGSYEQYF
TRBJ2-7	TRBV18	TRBD2	.	TGTGCCAGCTCACGCGGGGAGGGGCCAACTACGGAGCAGTACTTC	CASSRGEGPTTEQYF
TRBJ1-2	TRBV4-2	.	few	TGTGCCAGCAGAACACAGGATAGAGATGGCTACACCTTC	CASRTQDRDGYTF
TRBJ2-2	TRBV7-3	TRBD2	.	TGTGCCAGCAGCATGACTAGCGGGAGTATCGGCGGGGAGCTGTTTTTT	CASSMTSGSIGGELFF
TRBJ2-1	TRBV15	.	.	TGTGCCACCAGCGGCCTAGCGAGCTCCTACAATGAGCAGTTCTTC	CATSGLASSYNEQFF
TRBJ2-5	TRBV3-1/TRBV3-2	.	.	TGTGCCAGCAGCCTCCTGGAGACCCAGTACTTC	CASSLLETQYF
TRBJ2-7	TRBV5-4	.	.	TGTGCCAGCAGCCCCGCGAGGGTGGGGAACCCCTACGAGCAGTACTTC	CASSPARVGNPYEQYF